Shown below are 3 T cell receptor beta chains from a single sample sequenced in a study of blood T cell repertoires in COVID-19. Measured with immunoSEQ multiplex PCR; TCRdb has only the in-frame clones, and not every one. The table lists 60,000 to 70,000 clones, around 90% of them singletons. The sequenced sample consisted of peripheral blood. These receptors originate from a woman of 80 years or more with active COVID-19.

The rearrangement links TRBV27 to TRBJ1-1, with D unclear. The CDR3 extends over 15 amino acids. Germline V gene lookup returns CDR1 MNHEY and CDR2 SMNVEV (reference sequence). Trimming cost V 2 bases and J 4 bases, with 14 bases left between them. CDR3 in amino acids: CASSLVPWRSTEAFF. CDR3 DNA: TGTGCCAGCAGTTTAGTCCCCTGGCGGAGCACTGAAGCTTTCTTT.

The chain couples TRBV9 to TRBJ1-6, with TRBD1 matching over 11 bases. Losses at the gene ends were 6 bases for V and 10 bases for J; bases not matched to a gene: 9. Germline lookup yields CDR1 SGDLS and CDR2 YYNGEE. CDR3 length: 15 amino acids. The CDR3 DNA reads TGTGCCAGCACAGGACAGGGGGCGACGTCGTCACCCCTCCACTTT. Amino acid sequence: CASTGQGATSSPLHF.

J is TRBJ2-5 and V is TRBV27, with TRBD2 matching 8 bases. Germline CDR1 reads MNHEY; CDR2 reads SMNVEV (reference sequence). Trimming removed 6 bases from V and 6 bases from J; junction bases left unmatched: 15. The CDR3 runs 16 residues. CDR3 region: CASSPVGAGGEKTQYF. The CDR3 DNA follows: TGTGCCAGCAGCCCGGTGGGTGCGGGGGGCGAAAAGACCCAGTACTTC.